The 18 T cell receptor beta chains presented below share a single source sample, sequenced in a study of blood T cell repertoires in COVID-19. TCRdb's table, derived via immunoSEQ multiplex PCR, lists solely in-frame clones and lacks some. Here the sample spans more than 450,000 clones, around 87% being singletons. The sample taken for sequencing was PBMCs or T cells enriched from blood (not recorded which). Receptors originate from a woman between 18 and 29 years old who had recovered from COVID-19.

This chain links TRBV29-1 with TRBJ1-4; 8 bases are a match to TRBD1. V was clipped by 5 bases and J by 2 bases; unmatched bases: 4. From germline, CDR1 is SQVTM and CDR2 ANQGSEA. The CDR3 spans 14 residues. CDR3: CSVFRTGTNEKLFF. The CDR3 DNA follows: TGCAGCGTTTTCAGGACAGGGACTAATGAAAAACTGTTTTTT.

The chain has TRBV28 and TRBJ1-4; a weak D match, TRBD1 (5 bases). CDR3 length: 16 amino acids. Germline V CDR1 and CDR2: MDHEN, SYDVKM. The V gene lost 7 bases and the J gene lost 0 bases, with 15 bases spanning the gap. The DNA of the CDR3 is TGTGCCAGCAACCAACCCATAGGGGCAACTAATGAAAAACTGTTTTTT. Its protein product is CASNQPIGATNEKLFF.

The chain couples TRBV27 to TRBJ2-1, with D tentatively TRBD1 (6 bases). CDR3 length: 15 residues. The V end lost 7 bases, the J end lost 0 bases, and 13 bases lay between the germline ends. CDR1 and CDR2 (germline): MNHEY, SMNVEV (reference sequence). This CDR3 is CASTLGGSSYNEQFF. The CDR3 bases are TGTGCCAGCACCCTAGGGGGAAGCTCCTACAATGAGCAGTTCTTC.

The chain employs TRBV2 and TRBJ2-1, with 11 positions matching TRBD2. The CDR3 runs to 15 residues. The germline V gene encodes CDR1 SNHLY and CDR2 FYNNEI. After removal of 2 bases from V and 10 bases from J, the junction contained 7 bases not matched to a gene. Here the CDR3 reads CASSERYSGGAEQFF. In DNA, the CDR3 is TGTGCCAGCAGTGAAAGATATAGCGGGGGGGCCGAGCAGTTCTTC.

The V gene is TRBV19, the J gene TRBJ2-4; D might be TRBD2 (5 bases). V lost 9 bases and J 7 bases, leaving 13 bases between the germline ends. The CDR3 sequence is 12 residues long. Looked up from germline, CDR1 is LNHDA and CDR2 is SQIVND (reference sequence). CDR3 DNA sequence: TGTGCCAGCTGTGGTACGGGGAACATTCAGTACTTC. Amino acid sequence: CASCGTGNIQYF.

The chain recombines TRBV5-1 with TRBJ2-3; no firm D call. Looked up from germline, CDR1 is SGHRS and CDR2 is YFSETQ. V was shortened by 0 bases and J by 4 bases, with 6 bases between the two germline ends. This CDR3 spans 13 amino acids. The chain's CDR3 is CASSLGVSDTQYF. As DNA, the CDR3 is TGCGCCAGCAGCTTGGGAGTTTCAGATACGCAGTATTTT.

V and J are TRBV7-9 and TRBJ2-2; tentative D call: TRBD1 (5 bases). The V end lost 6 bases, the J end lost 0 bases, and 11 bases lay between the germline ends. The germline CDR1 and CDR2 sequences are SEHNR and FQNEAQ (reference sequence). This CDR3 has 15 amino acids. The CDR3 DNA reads TGTGCCAGCAGTCACAGGACCCCGAACACCGGGGAGCTGTTTTTT. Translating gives CASSHRTPNTGELFF.

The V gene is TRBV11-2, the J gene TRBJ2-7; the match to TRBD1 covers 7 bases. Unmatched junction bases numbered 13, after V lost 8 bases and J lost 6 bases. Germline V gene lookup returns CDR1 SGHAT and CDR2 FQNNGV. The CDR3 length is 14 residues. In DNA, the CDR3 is TGTGCCAGCCGAGCTTGGGAAGGGGGCCTCGAGCAGTACTTC. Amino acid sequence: CASRAWEGGLEQYF.

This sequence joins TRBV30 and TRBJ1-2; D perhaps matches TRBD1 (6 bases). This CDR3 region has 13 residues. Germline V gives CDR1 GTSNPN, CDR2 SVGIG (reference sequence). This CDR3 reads CATRTERIRGYTF. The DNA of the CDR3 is TGTGCGACCAGGACAGAGCGTATAAGAGGCTACACCTTC.

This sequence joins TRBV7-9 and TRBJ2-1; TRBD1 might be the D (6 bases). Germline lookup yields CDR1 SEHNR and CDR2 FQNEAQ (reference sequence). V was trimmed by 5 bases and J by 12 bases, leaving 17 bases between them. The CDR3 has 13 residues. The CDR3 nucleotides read TGTGCCAGCAGCCAAAACTCAGGGGATCTGCAGTTCTTC. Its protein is CASSQNSGDLQFF.

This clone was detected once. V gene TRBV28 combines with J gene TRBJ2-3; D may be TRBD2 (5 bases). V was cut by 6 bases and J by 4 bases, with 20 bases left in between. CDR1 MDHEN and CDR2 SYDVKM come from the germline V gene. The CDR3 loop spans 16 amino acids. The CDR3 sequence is CASRPATWGVSDTQYF. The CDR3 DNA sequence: TGTGCCAGCAGGCCTGCCACCTGGGGAGTGTCAGATACGCAGTATTTT. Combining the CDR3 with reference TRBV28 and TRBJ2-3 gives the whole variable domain DVKVTQSSRYLVKRTGEKVFLECVQDMDHENMFWYRQDPGLGLRLIYFSYDVKMKEKGDIPEGYSVSREKKERFSLILESASTNQTSMYLCASRPATWGVSDTQYFGPGTRLTVL.

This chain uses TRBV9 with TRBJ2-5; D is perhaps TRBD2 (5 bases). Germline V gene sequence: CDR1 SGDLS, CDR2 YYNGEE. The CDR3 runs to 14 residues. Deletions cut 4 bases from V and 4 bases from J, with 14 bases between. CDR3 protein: CASSFSSEGETQYF. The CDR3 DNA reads TGTGCCAGCAGCTTCTCGTCTGAGGGAGAGACCCAGTACTTC.

The CDR3 region is CASSQPLAGRETQYF. The CDR3, as DNA: TGCGCCAGCAGCCAACCACTAGCGGGGCGAGAGACCCAGTACTTC. The chain joins TRBV4-1 to TRBJ2-5, with 10 bases lining up with TRBD2. The length of the CDR3 is 15 residues. Germline assignment: CDR1 MGHRA and CDR2 YSYEKL. Trimming cost V 2 bases and J 4 bases; bases outside gene matches: 4.

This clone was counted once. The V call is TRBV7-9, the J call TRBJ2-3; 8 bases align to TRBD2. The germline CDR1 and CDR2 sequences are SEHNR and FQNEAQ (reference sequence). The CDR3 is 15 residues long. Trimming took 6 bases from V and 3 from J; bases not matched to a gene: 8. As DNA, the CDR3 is TGTGCCAGCAGTAAACGAGCGGGGGTAACAGATACGCAGTATTTT. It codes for CASSKRAGVTDTQYF.

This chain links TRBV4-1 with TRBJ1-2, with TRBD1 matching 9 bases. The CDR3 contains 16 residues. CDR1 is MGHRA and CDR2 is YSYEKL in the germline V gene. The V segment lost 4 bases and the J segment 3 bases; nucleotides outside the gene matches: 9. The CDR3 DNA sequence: TGCGCCAGCAGCCGGTTACAGGGGGCGTCGGACTATGGCTACACCTTC. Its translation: CASSRLQGASDYGYTF.

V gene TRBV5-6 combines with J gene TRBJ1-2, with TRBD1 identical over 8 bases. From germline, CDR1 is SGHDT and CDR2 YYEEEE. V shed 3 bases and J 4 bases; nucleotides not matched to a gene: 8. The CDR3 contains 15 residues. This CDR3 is CASSSTGAYVYGYTF. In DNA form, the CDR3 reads TGTGCCAGCAGCTCGACAGGGGCTTACGTCTATGGCTACACCTTC.

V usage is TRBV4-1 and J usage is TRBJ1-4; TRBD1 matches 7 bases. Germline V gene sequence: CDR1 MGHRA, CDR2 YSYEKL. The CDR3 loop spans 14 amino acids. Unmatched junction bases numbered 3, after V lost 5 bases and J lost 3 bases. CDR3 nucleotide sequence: TGCGCCAGCAGCATTGACAGGGCTAATGAAAAACTGTTTTTT. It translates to CASSIDRANEKLFF.

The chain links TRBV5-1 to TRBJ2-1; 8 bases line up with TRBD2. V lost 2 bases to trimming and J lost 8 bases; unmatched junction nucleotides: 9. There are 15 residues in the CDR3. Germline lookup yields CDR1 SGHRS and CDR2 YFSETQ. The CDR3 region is CASSFELAEEDEQFF. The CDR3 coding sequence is TGCGCCAGCAGCTTTGAACTAGCGGAGGAGGATGAGCAGTTCTTC.